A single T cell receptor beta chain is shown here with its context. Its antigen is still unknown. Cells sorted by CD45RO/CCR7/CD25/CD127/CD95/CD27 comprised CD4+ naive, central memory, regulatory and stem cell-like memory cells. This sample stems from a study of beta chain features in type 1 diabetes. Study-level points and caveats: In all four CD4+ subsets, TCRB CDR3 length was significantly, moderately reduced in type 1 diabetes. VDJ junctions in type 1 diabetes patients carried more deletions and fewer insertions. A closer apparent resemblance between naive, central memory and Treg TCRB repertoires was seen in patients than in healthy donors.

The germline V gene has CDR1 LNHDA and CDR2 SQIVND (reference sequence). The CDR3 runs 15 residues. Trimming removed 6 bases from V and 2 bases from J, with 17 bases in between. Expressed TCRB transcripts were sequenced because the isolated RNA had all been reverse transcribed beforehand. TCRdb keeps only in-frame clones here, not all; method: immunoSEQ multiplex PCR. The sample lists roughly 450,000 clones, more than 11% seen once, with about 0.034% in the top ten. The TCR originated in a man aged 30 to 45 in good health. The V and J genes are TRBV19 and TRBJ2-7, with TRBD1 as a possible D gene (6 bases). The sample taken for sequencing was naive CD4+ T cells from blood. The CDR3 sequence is CASSTGIDSAYEQYV. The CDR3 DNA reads TGTGCCAGTAGCACAGGGATTGACAGTGCCTACGAGCAGTACGTC.